This paragraph reports one T cell receptor (beta chain). No antigen is known for it. Trimming pared 11 bases from V and 3 bases from J, leaving 16 bases between. The germline gives CDR1 ENHRY, CDR2 SYGVKD. CDR3 length: 13 residues. The repertoire was sequenced with immunoSEQ multiplex PCR; TCRdb's copy has only in-frame clones and lacks some. The sample includes 69,000 or so clones, approximately 89% of them seen just once. This specimen belongs to a study of OX40 agonist ivuxolimab in advanced cancers. Overall study: At 0.01 to 10 mg/kg, ivuxolimab was administered intravenously to patients every 2 weeks. Each dose-escalation patient presented with hepatocellular carcinoma, melanoma, renal cell or head and neck cancer. Past anti-PD-1, anti-PD-L1 or anti-CTLA-4 therapy was accepted, and 30% to 45% had received some.

Whole-study results and caveats: On average, CD8+ T cells showed a greater number of expanded clones than CD4+.

The chain has TRBV10-3 and TRBJ1-1, with unresolved D. The material was CD4+ or CD8+ T cells sorted from blood, obtained in a trial of the OX40 agonist ivuxolimab. The sequence came from an adult with an advanced solid tumor such as melanoma, head and neck, liver or kidney cancer. DNA for the CDR3: TGTGCCGCGAACCCCGGGGAGGACACTGAAGCTTTCTTT. It encodes CAANPGEDTEAFF.